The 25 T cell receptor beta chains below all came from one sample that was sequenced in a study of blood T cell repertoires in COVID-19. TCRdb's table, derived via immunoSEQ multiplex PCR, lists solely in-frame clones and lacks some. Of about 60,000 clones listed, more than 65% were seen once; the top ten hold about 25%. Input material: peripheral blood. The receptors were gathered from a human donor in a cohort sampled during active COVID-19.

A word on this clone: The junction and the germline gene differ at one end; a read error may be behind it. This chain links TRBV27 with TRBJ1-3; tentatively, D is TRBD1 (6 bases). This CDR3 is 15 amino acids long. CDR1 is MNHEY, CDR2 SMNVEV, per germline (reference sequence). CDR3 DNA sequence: TGTGCCAGCAAGTCAGACAGGTTCTCTGGAAACATCATATATTTT. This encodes CASKSDRFSGNIIYF.

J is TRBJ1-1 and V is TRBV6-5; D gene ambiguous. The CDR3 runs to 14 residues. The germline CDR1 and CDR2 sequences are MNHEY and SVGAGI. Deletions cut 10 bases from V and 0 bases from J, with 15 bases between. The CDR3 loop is CAILGGDMNTEAFF. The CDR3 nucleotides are TGTGCCATCCTTGGCGGAGATATGAACACTGAAGCTTTCTTT.

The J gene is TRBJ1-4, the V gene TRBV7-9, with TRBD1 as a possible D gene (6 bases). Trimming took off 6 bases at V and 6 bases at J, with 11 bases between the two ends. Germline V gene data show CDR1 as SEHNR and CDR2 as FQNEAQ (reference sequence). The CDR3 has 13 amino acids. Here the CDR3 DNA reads TGTGCCAGCAGTTCGACAGGCTATGAAAAACTGTTTTTT. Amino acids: CASSSTGYEKLFF.

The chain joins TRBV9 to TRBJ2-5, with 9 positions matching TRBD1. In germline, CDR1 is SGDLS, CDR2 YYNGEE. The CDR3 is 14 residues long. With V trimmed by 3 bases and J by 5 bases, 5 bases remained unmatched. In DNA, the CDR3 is TGTGCCAGCAGCGGGACAGGGGCTTTCGAGACCCAGTACTTC. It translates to CASSGTGAFETQYF.

DNA of the CDR3: TGTGCCAGTAAAGGACAGGGCGGTTCACCCCTCCACTTT. Translating gives CASKGQGGSPLHF. The chain joins TRBV2 to TRBJ1-6; 8 nucleotides match TRBD1. This CDR3 has 13 residues. The germline CDR1 and CDR2 sequences are SNHLY and FYNNEI. V shed 9 bases and J 9 bases; nucleotides not matched to a gene: 7.

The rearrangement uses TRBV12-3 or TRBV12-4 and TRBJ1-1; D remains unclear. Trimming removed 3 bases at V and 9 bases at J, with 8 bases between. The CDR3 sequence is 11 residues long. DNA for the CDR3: TGTGCCAGCAGTTTCGGGAGGCAAGCTTTCTTT. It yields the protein CASSFGRQAFF.

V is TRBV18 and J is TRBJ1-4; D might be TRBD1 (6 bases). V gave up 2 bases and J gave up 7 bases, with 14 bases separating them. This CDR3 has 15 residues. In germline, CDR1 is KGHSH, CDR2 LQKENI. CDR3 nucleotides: TGTGCCAGCTCACCAACAAACAGGGTCGGTGAAAAACTGTTTTTT. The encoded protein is CASSPTNRVGEKLFF.

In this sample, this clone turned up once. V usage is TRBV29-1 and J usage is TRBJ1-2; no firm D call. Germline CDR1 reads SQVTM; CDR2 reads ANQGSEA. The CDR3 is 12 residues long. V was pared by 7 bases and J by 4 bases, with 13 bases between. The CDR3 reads CSAQSPSYGYTF. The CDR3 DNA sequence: TGCAGCGCCCAAAGCCCGTCCTATGGCTACACCTTC. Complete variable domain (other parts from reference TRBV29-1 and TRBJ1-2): SAVISQKPSRDICQRGTSLTIQCQVDSQVTMMFWYRQQPGQSLTLIATANQGSEATYESGFVIDKFPISRPNLTFSTLTVSNMSPEDSSIYLCSAQSPSYGYTFGSGTRLTVV.

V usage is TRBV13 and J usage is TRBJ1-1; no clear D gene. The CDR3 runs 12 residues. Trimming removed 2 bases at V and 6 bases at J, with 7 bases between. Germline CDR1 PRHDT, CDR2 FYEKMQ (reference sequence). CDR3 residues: CASSLRTAEAFF. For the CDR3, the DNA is TGTGCCAGCAGCTTAAGAACGGCTGAAGCTTTCTTT. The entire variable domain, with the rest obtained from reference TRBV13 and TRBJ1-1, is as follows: AAGVIQSPRHLIKEKRETATLKCYPIPRHDTVYWYQQGPGQDPQFLISFYEKMQSDKGSIPDRFSAQQFSDYHSELNMSSLELGDSALYFCASSLRTAEAFFGQGTRLTVV.

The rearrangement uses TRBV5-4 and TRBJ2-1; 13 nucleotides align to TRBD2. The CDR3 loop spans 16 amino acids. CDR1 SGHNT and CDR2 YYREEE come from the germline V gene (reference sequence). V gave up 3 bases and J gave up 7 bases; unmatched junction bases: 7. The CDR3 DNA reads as TGTGCCAGCAGCTCCTGGACTAGCGGGAGCCATAATGAGCAGTTCTTC. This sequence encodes CASSSWTSGSHNEQFF.

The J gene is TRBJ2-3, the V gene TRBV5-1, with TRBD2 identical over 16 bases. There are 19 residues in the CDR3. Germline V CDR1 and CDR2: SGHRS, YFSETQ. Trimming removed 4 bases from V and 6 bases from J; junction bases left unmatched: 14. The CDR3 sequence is CASSPGEPGLAGGQDTQYF. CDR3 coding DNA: TGCGCCAGCAGCCCGGGTGAACCGGGACTAGCGGGGGGGCAGGATACGCAGTATTTT.

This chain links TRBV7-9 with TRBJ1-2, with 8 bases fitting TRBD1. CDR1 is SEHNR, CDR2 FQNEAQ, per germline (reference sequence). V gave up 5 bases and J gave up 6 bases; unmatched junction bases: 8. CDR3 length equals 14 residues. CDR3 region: CASSPQGGNHGYTF. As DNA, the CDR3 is TGTGCCAGCAGCCCACAGGGGGGGAATCATGGCTACACCTTC.

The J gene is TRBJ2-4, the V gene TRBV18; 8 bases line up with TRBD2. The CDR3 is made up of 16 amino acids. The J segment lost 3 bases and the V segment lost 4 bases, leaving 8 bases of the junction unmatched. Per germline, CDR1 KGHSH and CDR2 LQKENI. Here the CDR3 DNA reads TGTGCCAGCTCACACACCGGGACTAGTGTCAAAAACATTCAGTACTTC. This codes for CASSHTGTSVKNIQYF.

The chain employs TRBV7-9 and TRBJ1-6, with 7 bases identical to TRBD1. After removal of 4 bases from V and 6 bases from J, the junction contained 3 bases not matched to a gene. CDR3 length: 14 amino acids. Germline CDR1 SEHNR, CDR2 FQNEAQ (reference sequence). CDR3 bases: TGTGCCAGCAGCTCGGGACAGCTTAATTCACCCCTCCACTTT. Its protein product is CASSSGQLNSPLHF.

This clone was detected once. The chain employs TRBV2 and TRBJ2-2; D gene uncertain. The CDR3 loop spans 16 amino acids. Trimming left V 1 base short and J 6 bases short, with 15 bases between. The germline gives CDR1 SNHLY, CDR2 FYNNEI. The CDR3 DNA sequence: TGTGCCAGCAGTGAAGGATTTCGGTCGCCGGCCGGGGAGCTGTTTTTT. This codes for CASSEGFRSPAGELFF.

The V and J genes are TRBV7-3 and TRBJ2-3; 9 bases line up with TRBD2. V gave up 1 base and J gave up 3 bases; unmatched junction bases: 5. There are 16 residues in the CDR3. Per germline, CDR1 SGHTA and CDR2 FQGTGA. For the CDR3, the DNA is TGTGCCAGCAGCTTAAGCTCGGCGGGAGGGACAGATACGCAGTATTTT. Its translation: CASSLSSAGGTDTQYF.

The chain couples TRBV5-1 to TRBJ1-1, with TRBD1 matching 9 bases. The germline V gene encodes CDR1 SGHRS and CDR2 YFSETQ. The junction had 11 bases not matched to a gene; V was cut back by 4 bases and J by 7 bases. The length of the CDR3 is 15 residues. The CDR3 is CASSVGDREFGEAFF. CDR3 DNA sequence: TGCGCCAGCAGCGTAGGGGACAGGGAGTTCGGTGAAGCTTTCTTT. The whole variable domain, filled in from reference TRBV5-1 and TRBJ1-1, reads KAGVTQTPRYLIKTRGQQVTLSCSPISGHRSVSWYQQTPGQGLQFLFEYFSETQRNKGNFPGRFSGRQFSNSRSEMNVSTLELGDSALYLCASSVGDREFGEAFFGQGTRLTVV.

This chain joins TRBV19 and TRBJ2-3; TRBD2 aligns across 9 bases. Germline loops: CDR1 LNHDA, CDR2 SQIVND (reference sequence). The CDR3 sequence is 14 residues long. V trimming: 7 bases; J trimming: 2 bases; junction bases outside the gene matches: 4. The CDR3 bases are TGTGCCAGTACCCTAGCGGGATTCACAGATACGCAGTATTTT. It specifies CASTLAGFTDTQYF.

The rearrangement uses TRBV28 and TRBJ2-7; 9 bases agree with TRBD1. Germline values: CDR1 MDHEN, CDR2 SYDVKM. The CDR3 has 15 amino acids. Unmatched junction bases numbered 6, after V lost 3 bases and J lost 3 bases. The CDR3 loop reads CASSLGTGFFYEQYF. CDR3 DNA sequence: TGTGCCAGCAGTTTGGGGACAGGGTTTTTCTACGAGCAGTACTTC.

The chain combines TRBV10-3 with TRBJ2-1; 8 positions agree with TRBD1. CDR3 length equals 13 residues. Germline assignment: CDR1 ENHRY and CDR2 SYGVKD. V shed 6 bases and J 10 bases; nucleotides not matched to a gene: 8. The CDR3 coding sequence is TGTGCCATCAGGACGACAGGGGATTCGGAGCAGTTCTTC. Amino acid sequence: CAIRTTGDSEQFF.

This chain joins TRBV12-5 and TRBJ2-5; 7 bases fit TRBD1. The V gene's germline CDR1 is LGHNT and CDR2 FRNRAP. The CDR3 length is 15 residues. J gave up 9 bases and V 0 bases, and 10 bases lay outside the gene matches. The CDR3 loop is CASGLVRTGVDSQYF. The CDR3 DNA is TGTGCTAGTGGTTTGGTACGAACAGGGGTGGATTCCCAGTACTTC.

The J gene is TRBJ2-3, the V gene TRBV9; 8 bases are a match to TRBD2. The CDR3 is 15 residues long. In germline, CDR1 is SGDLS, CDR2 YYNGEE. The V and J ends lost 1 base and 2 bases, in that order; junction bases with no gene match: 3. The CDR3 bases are TGTGCCAGCAGCGTACTAGCGGGCCTCACAGATACGCAGTATTTT. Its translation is CASSVLAGLTDTQYF.

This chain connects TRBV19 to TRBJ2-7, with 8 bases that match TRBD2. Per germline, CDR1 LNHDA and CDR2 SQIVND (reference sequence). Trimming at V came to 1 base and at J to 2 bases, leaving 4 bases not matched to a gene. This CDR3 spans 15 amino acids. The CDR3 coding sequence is TGTGCCAGTAGTATAGGAATTAGCGGGACCTACGAGCAGTACTTC. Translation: CASSIGISGTYEQYF. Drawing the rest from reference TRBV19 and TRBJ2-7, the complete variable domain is DGGITQSPKYLFRKEGQNVTLSCEQNLNHDAMYWYRQDPGQGLRLIYYSQIVNDFQKGDIAEGYSVSREKKESFPLTVTSAQKNPTAFYLCASSIGISGTYEQYFGPGTRLTVT.

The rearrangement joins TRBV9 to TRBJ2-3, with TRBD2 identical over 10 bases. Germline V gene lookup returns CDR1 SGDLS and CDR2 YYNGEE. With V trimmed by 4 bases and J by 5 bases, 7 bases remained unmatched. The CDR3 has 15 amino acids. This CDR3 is CASSRTSGWGDTQYF. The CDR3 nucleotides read TGTGCCAGCAGCCGGACTAGCGGTTGGGGAGATACGCAGTATTTT.

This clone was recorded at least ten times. In DNA, the CDR3 is TGTGCCAGCAGTCCCGGTTCCTTTGCCTACGAGCAGTACTTC. Translating gives CASSPGSFAYEQYF. The genes are TRBV6-5 and TRBJ2-7; D unresolved. With 5 bases removed from V and 2 bases from J, the gap between germline ends came to 13 bases. The CDR3 extends over 14 amino acids. The V gene's germline CDR1 is MNHEY and CDR2 SVGAGI.